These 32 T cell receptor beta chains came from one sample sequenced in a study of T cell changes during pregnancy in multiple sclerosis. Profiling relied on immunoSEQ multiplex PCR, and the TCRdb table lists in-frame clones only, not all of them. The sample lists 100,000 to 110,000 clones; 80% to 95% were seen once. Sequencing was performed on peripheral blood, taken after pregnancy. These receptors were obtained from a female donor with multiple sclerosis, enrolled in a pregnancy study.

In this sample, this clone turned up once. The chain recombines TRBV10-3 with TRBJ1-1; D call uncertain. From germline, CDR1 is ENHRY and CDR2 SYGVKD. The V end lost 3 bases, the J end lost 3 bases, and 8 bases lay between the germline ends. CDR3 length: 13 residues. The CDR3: CAISELADTEAFF. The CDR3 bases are TGTGCCATCAGTGAATTGGCAGACACTGAAGCTTTCTTT.

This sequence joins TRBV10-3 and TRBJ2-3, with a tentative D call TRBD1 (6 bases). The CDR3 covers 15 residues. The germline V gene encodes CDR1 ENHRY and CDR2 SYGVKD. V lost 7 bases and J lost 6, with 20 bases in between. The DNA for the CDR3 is TGTGCCATCATGGGGGACACGACTACCCGGGATACGCAGTATTTT. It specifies CAIMGDTTTRDTQYF.

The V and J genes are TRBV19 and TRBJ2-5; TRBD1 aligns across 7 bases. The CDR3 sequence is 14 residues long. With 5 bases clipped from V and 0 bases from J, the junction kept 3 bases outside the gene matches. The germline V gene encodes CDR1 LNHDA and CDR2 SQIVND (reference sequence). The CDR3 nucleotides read TGTGCCAGTAGTCCCGGGACAGACCAAGAGACCCAGTACTTC. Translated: CASSPGTDQETQYF. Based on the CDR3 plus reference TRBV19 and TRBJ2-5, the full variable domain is DGGITQSPKYLFRKEGQNVTLSCEQNLNHDAMYWYRQDPGQGLRLIYYSQIVNDFQKGDIAEGYSVSREKKESFPLTVTSAQKNPTAFYLCASSPGTDQETQYFGPGTRLLVL.

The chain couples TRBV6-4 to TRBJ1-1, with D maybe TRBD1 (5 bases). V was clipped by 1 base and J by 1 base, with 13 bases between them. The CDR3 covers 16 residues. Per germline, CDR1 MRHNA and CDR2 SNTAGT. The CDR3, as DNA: TGTGCCAGCAGTGACTTTCACCGGGGGAGGAACACTGAAGCTTTCTTT. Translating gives CASSDFHRGRNTEAFF.

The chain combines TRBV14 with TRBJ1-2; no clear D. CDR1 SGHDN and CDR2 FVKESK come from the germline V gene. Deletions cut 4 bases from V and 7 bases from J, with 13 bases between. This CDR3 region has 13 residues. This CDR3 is CASSPSRGVGYTF. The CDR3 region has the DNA TGTGCCAGCAGCCCGAGCCGGGGAGTTGGCTACACCTTC.

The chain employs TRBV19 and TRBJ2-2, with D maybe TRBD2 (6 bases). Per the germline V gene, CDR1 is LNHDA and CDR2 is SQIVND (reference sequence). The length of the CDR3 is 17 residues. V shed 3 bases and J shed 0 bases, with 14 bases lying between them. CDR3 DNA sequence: TGTGCCAGTAGTATCCGCGCGGGGCTGGCGAACACCGGGGAGCTGTTTTTT. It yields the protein CASSIRAGLANTGELFF.

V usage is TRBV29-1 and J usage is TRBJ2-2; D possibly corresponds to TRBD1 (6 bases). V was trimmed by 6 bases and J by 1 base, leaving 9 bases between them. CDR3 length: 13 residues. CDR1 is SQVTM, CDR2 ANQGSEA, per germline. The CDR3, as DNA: TGCAGCGTACGGACAGTGAACACCGGGGAGCTGTTTTTT. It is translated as CSVRTVNTGELFF.

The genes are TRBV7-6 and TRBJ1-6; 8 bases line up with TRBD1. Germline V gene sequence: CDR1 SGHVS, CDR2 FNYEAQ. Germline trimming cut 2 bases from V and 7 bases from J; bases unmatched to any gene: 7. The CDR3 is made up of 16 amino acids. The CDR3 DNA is TGTGCCAGCAGCTTATCGGTAGGACAGGGAAATTCACCCCTCCACTTT. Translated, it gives CASSLSVGQGNSPLHF.

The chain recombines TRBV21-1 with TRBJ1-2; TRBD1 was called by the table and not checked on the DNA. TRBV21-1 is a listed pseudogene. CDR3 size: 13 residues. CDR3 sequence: CASSGTANYGYTF. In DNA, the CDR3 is TGTGCCAGCAGCGGCACAGCTAACTATGGCTACACCTTC.

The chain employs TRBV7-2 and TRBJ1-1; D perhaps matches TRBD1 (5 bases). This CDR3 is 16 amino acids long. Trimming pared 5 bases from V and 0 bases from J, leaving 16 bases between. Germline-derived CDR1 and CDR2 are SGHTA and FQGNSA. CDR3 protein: CASSIIPGLVNTEAFF. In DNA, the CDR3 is TGTGCCAGCAGCATCATACCGGGACTGGTGAACACTGAAGCTTTCTTT. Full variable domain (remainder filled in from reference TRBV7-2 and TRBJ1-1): GAGVSQSPSNKVTEKGKDVELRCDPISGHTALYWYRQSLGQGLEFLIYFQGNSAPDKSGLPSDRFSAERTGGSVSTLTIQRTQQEDSAVYLCASSIIPGLVNTEAFFGQGTRLTVV.

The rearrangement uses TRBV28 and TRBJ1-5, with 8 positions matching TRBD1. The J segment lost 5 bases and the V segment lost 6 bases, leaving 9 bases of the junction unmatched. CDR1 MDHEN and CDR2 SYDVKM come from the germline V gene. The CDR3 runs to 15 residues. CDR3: CASSSGQGIDQPQHF. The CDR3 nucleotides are TGTGCCAGCAGCTCCGGACAGGGTATTGATCAGCCCCAGCATTTT.

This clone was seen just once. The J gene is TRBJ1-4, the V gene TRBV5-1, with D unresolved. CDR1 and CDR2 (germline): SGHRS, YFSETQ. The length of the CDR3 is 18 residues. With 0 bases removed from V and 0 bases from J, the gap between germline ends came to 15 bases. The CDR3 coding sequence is TGCGCCAGCAGCTTGGCCGTTAACAGACGAACAACTAATGAAAAACTGTTTTTT. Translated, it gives CASSLAVNRRTTNEKLFF.

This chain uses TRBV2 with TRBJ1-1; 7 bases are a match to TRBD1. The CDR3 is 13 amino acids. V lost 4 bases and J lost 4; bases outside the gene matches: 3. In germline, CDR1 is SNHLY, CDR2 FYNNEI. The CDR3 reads CASSVRGATEAFF. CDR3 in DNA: TGTGCCAGCAGTGTCAGGGGGGCCACTGAAGCTTTCTTT.

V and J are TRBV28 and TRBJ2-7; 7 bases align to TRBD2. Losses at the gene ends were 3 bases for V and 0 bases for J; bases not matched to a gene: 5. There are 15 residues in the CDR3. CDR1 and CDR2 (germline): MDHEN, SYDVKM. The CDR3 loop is CASSFPLAASYEQYF. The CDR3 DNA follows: TGTGCCAGCAGTTTTCCTCTAGCGGCCTCCTACGAGCAGTACTTC.

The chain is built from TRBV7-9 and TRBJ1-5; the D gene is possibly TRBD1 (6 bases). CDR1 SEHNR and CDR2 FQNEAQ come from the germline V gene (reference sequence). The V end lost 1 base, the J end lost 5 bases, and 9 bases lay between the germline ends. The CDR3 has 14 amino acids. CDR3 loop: CASSLEQGDQPQHF. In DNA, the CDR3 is TGTGCCAGCAGCTTAGAACAGGGAGATCAGCCCCAGCATTTT.

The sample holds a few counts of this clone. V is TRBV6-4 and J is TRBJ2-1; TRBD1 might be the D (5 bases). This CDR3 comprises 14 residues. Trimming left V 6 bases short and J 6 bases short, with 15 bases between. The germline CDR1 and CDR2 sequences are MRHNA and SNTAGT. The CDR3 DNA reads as TGTGCCAGCAGCGCCGACAGCCCCGGCAATGAGCAGTTCTTC. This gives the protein CASSADSPGNEQFF.

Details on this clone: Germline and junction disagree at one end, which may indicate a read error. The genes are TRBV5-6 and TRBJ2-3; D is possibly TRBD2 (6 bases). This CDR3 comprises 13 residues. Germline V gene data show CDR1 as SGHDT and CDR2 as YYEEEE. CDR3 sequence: CASSLASGDTQYF. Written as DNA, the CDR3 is TGTGCCAGCAGTTTGGCGAGCGGGGATACGCAGTATTTT.

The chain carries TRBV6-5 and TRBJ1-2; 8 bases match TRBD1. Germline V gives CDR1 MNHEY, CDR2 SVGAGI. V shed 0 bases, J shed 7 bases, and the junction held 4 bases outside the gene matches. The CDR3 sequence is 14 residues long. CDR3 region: CASSYSFQGAGYTF. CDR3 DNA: TGTGCCAGCAGTTACTCGTTCCAGGGGGCTGGCTACACCTTC.

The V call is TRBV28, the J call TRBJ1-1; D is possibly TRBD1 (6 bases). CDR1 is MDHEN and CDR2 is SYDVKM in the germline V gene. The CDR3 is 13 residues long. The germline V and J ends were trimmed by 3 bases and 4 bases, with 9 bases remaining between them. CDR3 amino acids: CASSFPRGTEAFF. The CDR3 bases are TGTGCCAGCAGTTTTCCCAGGGGCACTGAAGCTTTCTTT.

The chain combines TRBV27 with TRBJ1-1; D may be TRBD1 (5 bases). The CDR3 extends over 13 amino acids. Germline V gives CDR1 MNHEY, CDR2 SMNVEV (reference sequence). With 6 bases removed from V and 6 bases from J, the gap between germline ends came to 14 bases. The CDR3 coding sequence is TGTGCCAGCAGCCCAGGGTCGTTCGCTGAAGCTTTCTTT. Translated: CASSPGSFAEAFF.

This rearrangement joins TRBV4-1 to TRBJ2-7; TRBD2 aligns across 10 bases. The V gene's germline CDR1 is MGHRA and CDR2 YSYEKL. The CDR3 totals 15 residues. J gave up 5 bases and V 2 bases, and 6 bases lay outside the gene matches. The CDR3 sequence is CASSQFGLAGDEQYF. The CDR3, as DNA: TGCGCCAGCAGCCAATTTGGGCTAGCGGGAGACGAGCAGTACTTC.

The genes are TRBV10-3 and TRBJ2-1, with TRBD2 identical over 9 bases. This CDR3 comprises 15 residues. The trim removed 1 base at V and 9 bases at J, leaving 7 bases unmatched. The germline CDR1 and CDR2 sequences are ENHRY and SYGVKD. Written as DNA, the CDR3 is TGTGCCATCAGTGAGTTCGCGGGGGGGCCGGGTGAGCAGTTCTTC. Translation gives CAISEFAGGPGEQFF.

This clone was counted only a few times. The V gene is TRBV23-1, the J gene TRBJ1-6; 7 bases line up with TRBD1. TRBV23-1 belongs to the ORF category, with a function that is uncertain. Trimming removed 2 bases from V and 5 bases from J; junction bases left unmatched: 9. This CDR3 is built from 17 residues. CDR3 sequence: CASSQPDRAEDNSPLHF. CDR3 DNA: TGCGCCAGCAGTCAACCCGACAGGGCCGAAGATAATTCACCCCTCCACTTT.

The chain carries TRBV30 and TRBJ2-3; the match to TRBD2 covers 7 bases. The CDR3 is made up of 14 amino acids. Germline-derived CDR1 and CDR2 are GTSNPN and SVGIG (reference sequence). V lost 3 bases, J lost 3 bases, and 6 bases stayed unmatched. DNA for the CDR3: TGTGCCTGGAGGGGGGGGATCAGGACAGATACGCAGTATTTT. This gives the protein CAWRGGIRTDTQYF.

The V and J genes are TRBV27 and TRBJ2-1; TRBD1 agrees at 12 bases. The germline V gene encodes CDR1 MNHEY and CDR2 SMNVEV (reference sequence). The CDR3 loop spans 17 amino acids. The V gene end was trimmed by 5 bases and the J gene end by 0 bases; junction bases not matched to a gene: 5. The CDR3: CASSGDRGQSSYNEQFF. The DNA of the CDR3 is TGTGCCAGCAGTGGGGACAGGGGGCAGAGCTCCTACAATGAGCAGTTCTTC.

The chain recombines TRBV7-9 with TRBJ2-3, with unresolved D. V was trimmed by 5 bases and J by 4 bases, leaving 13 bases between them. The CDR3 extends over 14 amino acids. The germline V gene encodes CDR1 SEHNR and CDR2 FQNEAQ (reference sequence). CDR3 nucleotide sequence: TGTGCCAGCAGCCTAGGATTTCGCGCAGATACGCAGTATTTT. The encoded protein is CASSLGFRADTQYF. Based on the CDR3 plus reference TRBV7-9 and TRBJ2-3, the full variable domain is DTGVSQNPRHKITKRGQNVTFRCDPISEHNRLYWYRQTLGQGPEFLTYFQNEAQLEKSRLLSDRFSAERPKGSFSTLEIQRTEQGDSAMYLCASSLGFRADTQYFGPGTRLTVL.

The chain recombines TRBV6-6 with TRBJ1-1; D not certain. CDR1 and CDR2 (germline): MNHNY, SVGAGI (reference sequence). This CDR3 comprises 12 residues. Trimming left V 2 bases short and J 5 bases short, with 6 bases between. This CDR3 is CASSYGRTEAFF. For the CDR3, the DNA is TGTGCCAGCAGTTACGGGAGGACTGAAGCTTTCTTT.

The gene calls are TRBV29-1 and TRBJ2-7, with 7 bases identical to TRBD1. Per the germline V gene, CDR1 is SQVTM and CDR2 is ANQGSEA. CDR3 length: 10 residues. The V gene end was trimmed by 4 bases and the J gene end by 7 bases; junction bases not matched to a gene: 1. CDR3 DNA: TGCAGCGTTGGGGACAGAGAGCAGTACTTC. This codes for CSVGDREQYF.

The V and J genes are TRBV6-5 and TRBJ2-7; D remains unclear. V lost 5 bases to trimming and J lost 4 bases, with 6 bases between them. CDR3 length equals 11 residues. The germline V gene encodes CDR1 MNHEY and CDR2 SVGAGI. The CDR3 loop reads CASSLGYEQYF. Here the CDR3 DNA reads TGTGCCAGCAGTCTAGGATACGAGCAGTACTTC.

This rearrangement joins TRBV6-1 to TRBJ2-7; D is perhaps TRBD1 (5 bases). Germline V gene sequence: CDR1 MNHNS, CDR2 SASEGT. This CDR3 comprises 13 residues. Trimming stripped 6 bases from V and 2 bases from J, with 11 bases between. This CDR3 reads CASRDTGTYEQYF. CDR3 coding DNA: TGTGCCAGCAGGGATACAGGAACCTACGAGCAGTACTTC.

CDR3 sequence: CASSQDFGGTEAFF. In DNA form, the CDR3 reads TGCGCCAGCAGCCAAGATTTCGGGGGCACTGAAGCTTTCTTT. The V gene is TRBV4-3, the J gene TRBJ1-1, with D possibly matching TRBD1 (5 bases). Germline V gene lookup returns CDR1 LGHNA and CDR2 YSLEER. This CDR3 has 14 residues. Trimming shortened V by 0 bases and J by 4 bases, and 9 bases separated the two germline ends.

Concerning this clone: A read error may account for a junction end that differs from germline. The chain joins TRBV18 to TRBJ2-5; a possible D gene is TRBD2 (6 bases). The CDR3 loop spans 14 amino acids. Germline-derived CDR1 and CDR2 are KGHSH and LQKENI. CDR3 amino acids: CASSPLEGGETQYF. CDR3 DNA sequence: TGTGCCAGCTCTCCACTCGAGGGAGGAGAGACCCAGTACTTC. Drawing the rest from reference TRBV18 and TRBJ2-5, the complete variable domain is NAGVMQNPRHLVRRRGQEARLRCSPMKGHSHVYWYRQLPEEGLKFMVYLQKENIIDESGMPKERFSAEFPKEGPSILRIQQVVRGDSAAYFCASSPLEGGETQYFGPGTRLLVL.